This T cell receptor beta chain comes out of a study of cytotoxic CD8 clonotypes in ibrutinib-treated CLL. Background on the study: Average yields of approximately 260,000 productive templates and 75,000 to 100,000 productive rearrangements characterized the samples.

V trimming: 4 bases; J trimming: 5 bases; junction bases outside the gene matches: 8. This CDR3 region has 15 residues. Germline CDR1 and CDR2: SNHLY and FYNNEI. A 1 in 200,000 to 1 in 1 million T cell depth was the sequencing target. Generated by immunoSEQ multiplex PCR, the TCRdb table keeps only in-frame clones and is missing some. The data contain tens of thousands of clones, around 81% of them singletons. The sample consisted of PBMCs, taken at disease progression, from a patient treated with ibrutinib. The TCR comes from a human donor with chronic lymphocytic leukemia. The chain links TRBV2 to TRBJ1-1, with TRBD1 matching over 9 bases. DNA of the CDR3: TGTGCCAGCAGTGGCCCGGGACAGGGTAAGACTGAAGCTTTCTTT. Residues: CASSGPGQGKTEAFF.